The rows below give T cell receptor beta chains drawn from one sample of a study of blood T cell repertoires in COVID-19. Assay used: immunoSEQ multiplex PCR; TCRdb lists only in-frame clones, some missing. This sample has about 140,000 clones, with 86% found just once. The specimen sequenced was PBMCs or T cells enriched from blood (not recorded which). The source is a man aged 45-65 years who had recovered from COVID-19. Each CDR3 is given with its conserved first and last residue. The order of the fields is clone size, J gene, V gene, D gene, CDR3 protein, CDR3 DNA. A D gene is named only where the DNA matches it firmly. The size field is filled for only some rows; it gives once, few, many or a size class.

abundance: NA; j_gene: TRBJ2-3; v_gene: TRBV10-3; d_gene: NA; CDR3aa: CAISESGSLDTDTQYF; CDR3nt: TGTGCCATCAGTGAGTCCGGTAGCTTAGACACAGATACGCAGTATTTT
abundance: NA; j_gene: TRBJ1-1; v_gene: TRBV19; d_gene: TRBD1; CDR3aa: CASAWDRQNTEAFF; CDR3nt: TGTGCCAGTGCTTGGGACAGGCAGAACACTGAAGCTTTCTTT
abundance: NA; j_gene: TRBJ2-5; v_gene: TRBV5-4; d_gene: NA; CDR3aa: CASSSYRERETQYF; CDR3nt: TGTGCCAGCAGCTCGTACAGGGAACGGGAGACCCAGTACTTC
abundance: NA; j_gene: TRBJ2-3; v_gene: TRBV19; d_gene: TRBD2; CDR3aa: CASSIGGGINTDTQYF; CDR3nt: TGTGCCAGTAGTATTGGCGGGGGGATTAACACAGATACGCAGTATTTT
abundance: NA; j_gene: TRBJ1-4; v_gene: TRBV24-1; d_gene: TRBD1; CDR3aa: CATSDVDRDGREKLFF; CDR3nt: TGTGCCACCAGTGATGTGGACAGGGACGGGCGTGAAAAACTGTTTTTT
abundance: NA; j_gene: TRBJ2-7; v_gene: TRBV14; d_gene: NA; CDR3aa: CASSQDWVGDEQYF; CDR3nt: TGTGCCAGCAGCCAAGATTGGGTCGGGGACGAGCAGTACTTC
abundance: NA; j_gene: TRBJ1-3; v_gene: TRBV6-5; d_gene: NA; CDR3aa: CASKQGYSGNTIYF; CDR3nt: TGTGCCAGTAAACAGGGATACTCTGGAAACACCATATATTTT
abundance: NA; j_gene: TRBJ1-2; v_gene: TRBV7-3; d_gene: NA; CDR3aa: CASSSSREGGYTF; CDR3nt: TGTGCCAGCAGCTCGTCCAGGGAAGGTGGCTACACCTTC
abundance: once; j_gene: TRBJ1-6; v_gene: TRBV28; d_gene: TRBD1; CDR3aa: CASSTQGAGNSPLHF; CDR3nt: TGTGCCAGCAGCACACAGGGGGCTGGTAATTCACCCCTCCACTTT
abundance: NA; j_gene: TRBJ1-3; v_gene: TRBV7-2; d_gene: NA; CDR3aa: CASSLIRVAGNTIYF; CDR3nt: TGTGCCAGCAGCTTAATCAGGGTGGCTGGAAACACCATATATTTT
abundance: NA; j_gene: TRBJ1-5; v_gene: TRBV28; d_gene: NA; CDR3aa: CASSLGGGPEGNQPQHF; CDR3nt: TGTGCCAGCAGTTTAGGAGGAGGGCCTGAAGGCAATCAGCCCCAGCATTTT
abundance: NA; j_gene: TRBJ2-1; v_gene: TRBV11-3; d_gene: NA; CDR3aa: CASSAPGTGMNEQFF; CDR3nt: TGTGCCAGCAGCGCGCCGGGAACGGGTATGAATGAGCAGTTCTTC
abundance: NA; j_gene: TRBJ2-5; v_gene: TRBV6-6; d_gene: NA; CDR3aa: CASTSQETQYF; CDR3nt: TGTGCCAGCACCTCCCAAGAGACCCAGTACTTC
abundance: NA; j_gene: TRBJ1-1; v_gene: TRBV24-1; d_gene: NA; CDR3aa: CATSDRGLGELNTEAFF; CDR3nt: TGTGCCACCAGTGACCGCGGTCTCGGGGAACTGAACACTGAAGCTTTCTTT
abundance: NA; j_gene: TRBJ1-5; v_gene: TRBV7-9; d_gene: NA; CDR3aa: CASSPPYGPQHF; CDR3nt: TGTGCCAGCAGCCCCCCCTATGGGCCCCAGCATTTT
abundance: NA; j_gene: TRBJ2-7; v_gene: TRBV4-3; d_gene: TRBD2; CDR3aa: CASSQGEGLPSYEQYF; CDR3nt: TGCGCCAGCAGCCAAGGTGAGGGACTACCTTCCTACGAGCAGTACTTC
abundance: NA; j_gene: TRBJ1-1; v_gene: TRBV2; d_gene: NA; CDR3aa: CASSSLRQGLGTEAFF; CDR3nt: TGTGCCAGCAGTTCGCTCCGGCAGGGGCTGGGTACTGAAGCTTTCTTT
abundance: NA; j_gene: TRBJ2-1; v_gene: TRBV9; d_gene: NA; CDR3aa: CASKSGLRVSEQFF; CDR3nt: TGTGCCAGCAAGTCGGGACTGAGGGTTAGTGAGCAGTTCTTC
abundance: NA; j_gene: TRBJ1-1; v_gene: TRBV7-3; d_gene: NA; CDR3aa: CASSSGSGTEAFF; CDR3nt: TGTGCCAGCAGTTCTGGGTCGGGGACTGAAGCTTTCTTT
abundance: NA; j_gene: TRBJ2-7; v_gene: TRBV7-3; d_gene: TRBD2; CDR3aa: CASSLFAGASYEQYF; CDR3nt: TGTGCCAGCAGCTTATTTGCGGGAGCCTCCTACGAGCAGTACTTC
abundance: NA; j_gene: TRBJ1-5; v_gene: TRBV10-3; d_gene: NA; CDR3aa: CAISGMFDQPQHF; CDR3nt: TGTGCCATCAGTGGTATGTTTGATCAGCCCCAGCATTTT
abundance: NA; j_gene: TRBJ1-1; v_gene: TRBV18; d_gene: NA; CDR3aa: CASSPYWGDTEAFF; CDR3nt: TGTGCCAGCTCACCATATTGGGGAGACACTGAAGCTTTCTTT
abundance: NA; j_gene: TRBJ2-2; v_gene: TRBV7-6; d_gene: TRBD2; CDR3aa: CASSFPVAGGDTGELFF; CDR3nt: TGTGCCAGCAGCTTTCCGGTCGCGGGAGGGGATACCGGGGAGCTGTTTTTT
abundance: NA; j_gene: TRBJ2-3; v_gene: TRBV7-3; d_gene: TRBD2; CDR3aa: CASSFVAGVLDTQYF; CDR3nt: TGTGCCAGCAGCTTCGTAGCGGGAGTATTGGATACGCAGTATTTT
abundance: NA; j_gene: TRBJ2-6; v_gene: TRBV15; d_gene: NA; CDR3aa: CATSPLGSGVSGANVLTF; CDR3nt: TGTGCCACCAGTCCCCTTGGTAGCGGAGTCTCTGGGGCCAACGTCCTGACTTTC
abundance: NA; j_gene: TRBJ2-1; v_gene: TRBV19; d_gene: NA; CDR3aa: CASTDHRASYNEQFF; CDR3nt: TGTGCCAGTACCGACCACAGGGCTTCTTACAATGAGCAGTTCTTC
abundance: NA; j_gene: TRBJ2-4; v_gene: TRBV6-5; d_gene: NA; CDR3aa: CASSYRGGDDIQYF; CDR3nt: TGTGCCAGCAGTTACAGGGGGGGGGATGACATTCAGTACTTC
abundance: NA; j_gene: TRBJ2-1; v_gene: TRBV7-3; d_gene: TRBD2; CDR3aa: CASSLPAGGEQFF; CDR3nt: TGTGCCAGCAGCTTACCAGCGGGGGGTGAGCAGTTCTTC
abundance: NA; j_gene: TRBJ2-3; v_gene: TRBV9; d_gene: TRBD1; CDR3aa: CASSVGDSTLTDTQYF; CDR3nt: TGTGCCAGCAGCGTGGGGGACAGCACTCTCACAGATACGCAGTATTTT